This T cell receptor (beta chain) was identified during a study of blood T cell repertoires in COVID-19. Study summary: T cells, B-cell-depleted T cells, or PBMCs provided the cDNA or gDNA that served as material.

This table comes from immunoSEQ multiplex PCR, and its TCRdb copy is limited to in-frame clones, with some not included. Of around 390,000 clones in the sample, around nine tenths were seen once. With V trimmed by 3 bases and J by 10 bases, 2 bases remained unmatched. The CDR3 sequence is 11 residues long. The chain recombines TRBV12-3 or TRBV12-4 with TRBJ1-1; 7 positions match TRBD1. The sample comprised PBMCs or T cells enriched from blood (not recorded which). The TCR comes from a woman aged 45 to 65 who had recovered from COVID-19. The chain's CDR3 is CASSFSGGAFF. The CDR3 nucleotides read TGTGCCAGCAGTTTCTCAGGGGGAGCTTTCTTT.